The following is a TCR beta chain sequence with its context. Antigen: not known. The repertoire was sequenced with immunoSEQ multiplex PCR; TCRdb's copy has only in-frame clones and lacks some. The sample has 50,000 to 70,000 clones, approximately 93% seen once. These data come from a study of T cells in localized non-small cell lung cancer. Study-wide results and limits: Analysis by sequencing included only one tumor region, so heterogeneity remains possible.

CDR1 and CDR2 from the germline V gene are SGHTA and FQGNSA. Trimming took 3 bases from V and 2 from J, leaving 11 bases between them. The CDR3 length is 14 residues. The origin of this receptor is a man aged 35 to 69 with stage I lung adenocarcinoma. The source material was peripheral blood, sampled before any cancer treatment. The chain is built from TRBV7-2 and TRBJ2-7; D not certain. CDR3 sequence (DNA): TGTGCCAGCAGCTTGCCGGGCCCGACCTACGAGCAGTACTTC. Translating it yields CASSLPGPTYEQYF.